The following is a TCR beta chain sequence with its context. Its antigen is unidentified. Patients had median age approximately 12 years, range roughly 2.2-22.9. Sequencing used immunoSEQ multiplex PCR; TCRdb keeps in-frame clones, though not all of them. This table holds 6,800 or so clones. The data are from a study of synovial regulatory T cells in juvenile arthritis. Notes on the study in general: Synovial Treg CDR3 sequences overlapped more with iaTregs than other circulating Tregs. Largely private between patients, iaTreg TCR repertoires showed partial overlap with synovial Teff and blood CPL repertoires. Compared with other blood Treg cells, inflammation-associated Treg cells had reduced TCR diversity.

The germline CDR1 and CDR2 sequences are SEHNR and FQNEAQ (reference sequence). The length of the CDR3 is 17 residues. No DNA sequence was recorded. This TCR came from a donor aged 2-35 years with juvenile idiopathic arthritis. The rearrangement links TRBV7-9 to TRBJ1-1. The sample comprised Treg cells from blood. Subset meaning: remaining (HLA-DR-negative) circulating blood Treg cells. The CDR3 is CASSRLYGGGVNTEAFF.